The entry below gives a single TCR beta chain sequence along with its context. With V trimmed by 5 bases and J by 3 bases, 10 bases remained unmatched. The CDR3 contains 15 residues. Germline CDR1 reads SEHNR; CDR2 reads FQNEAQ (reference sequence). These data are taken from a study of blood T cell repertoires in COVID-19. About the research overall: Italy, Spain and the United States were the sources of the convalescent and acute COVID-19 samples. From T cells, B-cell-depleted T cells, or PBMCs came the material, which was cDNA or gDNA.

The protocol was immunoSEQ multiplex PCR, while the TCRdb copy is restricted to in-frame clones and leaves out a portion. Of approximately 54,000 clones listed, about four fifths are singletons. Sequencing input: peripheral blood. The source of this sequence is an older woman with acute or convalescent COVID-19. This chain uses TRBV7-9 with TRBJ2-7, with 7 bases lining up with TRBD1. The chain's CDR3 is CASSDTGAALYEQYF. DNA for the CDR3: TGTGCCAGCAGCGATACAGGGGCCGCACTCTACGAGCAGTACTTC.